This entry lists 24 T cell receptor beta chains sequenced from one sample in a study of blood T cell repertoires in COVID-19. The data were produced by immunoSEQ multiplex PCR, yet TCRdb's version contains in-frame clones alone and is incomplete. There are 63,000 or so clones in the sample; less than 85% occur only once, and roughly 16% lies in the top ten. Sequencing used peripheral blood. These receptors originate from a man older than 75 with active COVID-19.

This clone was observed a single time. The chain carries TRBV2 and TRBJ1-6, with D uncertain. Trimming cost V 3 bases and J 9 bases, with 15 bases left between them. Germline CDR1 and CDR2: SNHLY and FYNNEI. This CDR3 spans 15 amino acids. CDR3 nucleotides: TGTGCCAGCAGTGAGGTTTCGGGGTATTCTTCACCCCTCCACTTT. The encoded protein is CASSEVSGYSSPLHF.

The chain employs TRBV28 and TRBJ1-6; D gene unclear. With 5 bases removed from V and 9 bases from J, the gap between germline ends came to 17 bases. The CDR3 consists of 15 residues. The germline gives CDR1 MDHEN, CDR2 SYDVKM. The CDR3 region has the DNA TGTGCCAGCAGTCCGGCGGTAACTGCGAGTTCACCCCTCCACTTT. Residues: CASSPAVTASSPLHF.

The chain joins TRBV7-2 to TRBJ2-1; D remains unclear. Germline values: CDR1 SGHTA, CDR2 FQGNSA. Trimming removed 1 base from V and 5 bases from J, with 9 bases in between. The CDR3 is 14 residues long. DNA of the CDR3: TGTGCCAGCAGCTTAGGAGTACCGCACAATGAGCAGTTCTTC. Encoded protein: CASSLGVPHNEQFF.

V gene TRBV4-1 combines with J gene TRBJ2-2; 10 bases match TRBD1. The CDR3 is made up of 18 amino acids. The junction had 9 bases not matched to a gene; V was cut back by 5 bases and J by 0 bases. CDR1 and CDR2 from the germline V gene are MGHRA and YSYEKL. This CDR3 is CASSYAGTGAPNTGELFF. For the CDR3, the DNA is TGCGCCAGCAGCTATGCCGGGACAGGGGCGCCGAACACCGGGGAGCTGTTTTTT.

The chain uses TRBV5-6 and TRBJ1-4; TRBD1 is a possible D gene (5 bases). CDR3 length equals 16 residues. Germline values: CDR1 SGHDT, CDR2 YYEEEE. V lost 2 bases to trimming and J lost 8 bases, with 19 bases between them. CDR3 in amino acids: CASSLRSGVEGEKLFF. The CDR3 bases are TGTGCCAGCAGCTTAAGATCGGGGGTGGAGGGCGAAAAACTGTTTTTT.

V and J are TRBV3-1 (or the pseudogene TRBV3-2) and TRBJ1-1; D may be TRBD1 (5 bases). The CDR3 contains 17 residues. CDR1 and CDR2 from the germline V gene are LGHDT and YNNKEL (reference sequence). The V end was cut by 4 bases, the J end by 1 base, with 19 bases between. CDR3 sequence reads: CASSLDFGGARNTEAFF. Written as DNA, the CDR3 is TGTGCCAGCAGCCTTGACTTTGGCGGGGCGAGGAACACTGAAGCTTTCTTT.

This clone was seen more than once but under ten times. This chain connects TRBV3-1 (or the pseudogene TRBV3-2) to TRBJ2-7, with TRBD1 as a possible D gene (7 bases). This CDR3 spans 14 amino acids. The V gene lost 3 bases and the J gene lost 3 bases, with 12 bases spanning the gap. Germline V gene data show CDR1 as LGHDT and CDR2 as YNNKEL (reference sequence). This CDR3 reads CASSQEGQYYEQYF. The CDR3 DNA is TGTGCCAGCAGCCAGGAGGGACAGTACTACGAGCAGTACTTC.

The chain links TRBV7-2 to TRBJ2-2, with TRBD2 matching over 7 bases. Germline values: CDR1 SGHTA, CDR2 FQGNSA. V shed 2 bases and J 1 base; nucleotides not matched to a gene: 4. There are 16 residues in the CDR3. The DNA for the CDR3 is TGTGCCAGCAGCTTATCCGGGGGGATGAACACCGGGGAGCTGTTTTTT. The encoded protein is CASSLSGGMNTGELFF.

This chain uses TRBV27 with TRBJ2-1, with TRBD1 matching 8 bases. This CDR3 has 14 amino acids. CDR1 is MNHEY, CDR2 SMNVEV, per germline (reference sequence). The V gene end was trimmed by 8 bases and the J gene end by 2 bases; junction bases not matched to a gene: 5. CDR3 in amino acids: CASSQQGAYNEQFF. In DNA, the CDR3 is TGTGCCAGCTCCCAACAGGGGGCCTACAATGAGCAGTTCTTC.

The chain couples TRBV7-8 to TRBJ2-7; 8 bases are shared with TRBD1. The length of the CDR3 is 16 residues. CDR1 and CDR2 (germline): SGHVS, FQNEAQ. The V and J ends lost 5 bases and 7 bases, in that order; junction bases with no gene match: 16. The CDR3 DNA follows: TGTGCCAGCAGCCCCCTGAGTGGGCAGGGGGCAGGAGAGCAGTACTTC. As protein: CASSPLSGQGAGEQYF. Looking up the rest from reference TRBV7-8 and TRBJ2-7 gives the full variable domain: GAGVSQSPRYKVAKRGQDVALRCDPISGHVSLFWYQQALGQGPEFLTYFQNEAQLDKSGLPSDRFFAERPEGSVSTLKIQRTQQEDSAVYLCASSPLSGQGAGEQYFGPGTRLTVT.

CDR3 nucleotide sequence: TGTGCCAGTAACGGCGGTAGCGGGTTCTTTTCTGGCACAGATACGCAGTATTTT. Its translation: CASNGGSGFFSGTDTQYF. This chain uses TRBV19 with TRBJ2-3, with 7 positions matching TRBD2. Losses at the gene ends were 7 bases for V and 1 base for J; bases not matched to a gene: 17. This CDR3 region has 18 residues. CDR1 LNHDA and CDR2 SQIVND come from the germline V gene (reference sequence).

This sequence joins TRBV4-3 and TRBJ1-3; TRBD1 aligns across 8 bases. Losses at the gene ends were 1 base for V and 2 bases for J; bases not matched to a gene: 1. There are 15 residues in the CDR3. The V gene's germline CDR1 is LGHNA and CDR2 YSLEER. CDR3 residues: CASSQGTGTGNTIYF. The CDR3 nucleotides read TGCGCCAGCAGCCAAGGGACAGGGACTGGAAACACCATATATTTT.

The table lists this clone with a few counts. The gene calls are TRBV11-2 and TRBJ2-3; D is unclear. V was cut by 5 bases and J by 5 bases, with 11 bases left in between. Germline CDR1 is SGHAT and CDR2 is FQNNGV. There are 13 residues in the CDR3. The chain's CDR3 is CASSPRLIDTQYF. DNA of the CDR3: TGTGCCAGCAGCCCCCGACTCATAGATACGCAGTATTTT.

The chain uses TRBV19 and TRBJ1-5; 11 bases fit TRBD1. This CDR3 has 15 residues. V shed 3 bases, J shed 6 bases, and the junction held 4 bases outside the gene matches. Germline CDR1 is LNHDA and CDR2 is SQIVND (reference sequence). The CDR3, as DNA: TGTGCCAGTAGTATGGGACAGGGGGGAGTTCAGCCCCAGCATTTT. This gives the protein CASSMGQGGVQPQHF.

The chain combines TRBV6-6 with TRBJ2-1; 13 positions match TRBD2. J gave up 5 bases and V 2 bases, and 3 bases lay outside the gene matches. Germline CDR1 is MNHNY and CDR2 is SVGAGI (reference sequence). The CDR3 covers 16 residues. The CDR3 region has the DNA TGTGCCAGCAGTTACGCACTAGCGGGAGGGGACAATGAGCAGTTCTTC. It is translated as CASSYALAGGDNEQFF.

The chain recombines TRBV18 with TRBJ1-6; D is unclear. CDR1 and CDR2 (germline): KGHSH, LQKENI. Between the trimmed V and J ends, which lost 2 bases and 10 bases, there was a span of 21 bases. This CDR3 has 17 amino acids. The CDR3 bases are TGTGCCAGCTCACCAAGTGACCTGAGAGGCTCGAGGTCACCCCTCCACTTT. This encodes CASSPSDLRGSRSPLHF.

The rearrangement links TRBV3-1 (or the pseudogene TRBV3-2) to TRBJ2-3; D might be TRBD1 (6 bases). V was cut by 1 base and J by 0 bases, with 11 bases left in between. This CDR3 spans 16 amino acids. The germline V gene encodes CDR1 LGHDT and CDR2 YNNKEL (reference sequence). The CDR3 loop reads CASSQGGHPSTDTQYF. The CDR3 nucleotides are TGTGCCAGCAGCCAAGGGGGACACCCTAGCACAGATACGCAGTATTTT.

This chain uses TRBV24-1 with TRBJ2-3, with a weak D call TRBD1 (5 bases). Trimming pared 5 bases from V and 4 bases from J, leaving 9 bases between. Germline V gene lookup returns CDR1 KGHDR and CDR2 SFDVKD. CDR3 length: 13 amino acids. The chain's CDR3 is CATSVRAADTQYF. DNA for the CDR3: TGTGCCACCAGTGTCAGGGCGGCAGATACGCAGTATTTT.

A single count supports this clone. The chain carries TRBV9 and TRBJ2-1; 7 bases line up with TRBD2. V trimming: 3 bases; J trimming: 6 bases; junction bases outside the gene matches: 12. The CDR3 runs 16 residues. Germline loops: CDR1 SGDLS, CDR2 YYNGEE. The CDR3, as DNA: TGTGCCAGCAGCGAGCGCGAAGGACTAGGAATCAATGAGCAGTTCTTC. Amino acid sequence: CASSEREGLGINEQFF.

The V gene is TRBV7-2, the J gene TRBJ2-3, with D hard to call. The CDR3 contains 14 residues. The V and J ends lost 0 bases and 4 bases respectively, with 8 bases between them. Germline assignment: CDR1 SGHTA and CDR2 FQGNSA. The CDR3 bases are TGTGCCAGCAGCTTAGCGCGTCCTTCAGATACGCAGTATTTT. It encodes CASSLARPSDTQYF.

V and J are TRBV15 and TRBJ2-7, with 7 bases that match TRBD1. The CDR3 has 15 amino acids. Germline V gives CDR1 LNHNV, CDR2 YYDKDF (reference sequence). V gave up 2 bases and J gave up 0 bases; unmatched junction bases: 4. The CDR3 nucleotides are TGTGCCACCAGCAGACCGGGACAGAACTCCTACGAGCAGTACTTC. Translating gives CATSRPGQNSYEQYF.

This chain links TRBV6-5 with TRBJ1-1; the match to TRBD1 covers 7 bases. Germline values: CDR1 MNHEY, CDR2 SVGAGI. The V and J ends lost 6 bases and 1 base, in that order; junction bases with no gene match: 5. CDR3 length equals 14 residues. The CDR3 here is CASSRGQPNTEAFF. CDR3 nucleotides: TGTGCCAGCAGCCGGGGACAGCCGAACACTGAAGCTTTCTTT.

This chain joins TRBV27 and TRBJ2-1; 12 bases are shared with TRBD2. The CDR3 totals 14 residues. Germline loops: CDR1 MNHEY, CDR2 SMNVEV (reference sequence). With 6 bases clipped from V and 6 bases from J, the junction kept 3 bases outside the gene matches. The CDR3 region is CASRRLAGVNEQFF. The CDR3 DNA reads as TGTGCCAGCAGAAGACTAGCGGGAGTCAATGAGCAGTTCTTC.

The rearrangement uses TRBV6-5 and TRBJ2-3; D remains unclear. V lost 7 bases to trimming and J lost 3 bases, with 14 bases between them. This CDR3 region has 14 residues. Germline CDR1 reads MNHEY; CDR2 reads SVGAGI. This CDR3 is CASTPLGSTDTQYF. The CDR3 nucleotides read TGTGCCAGCACCCCCCTAGGATCGACAGATACGCAGTATTTT.